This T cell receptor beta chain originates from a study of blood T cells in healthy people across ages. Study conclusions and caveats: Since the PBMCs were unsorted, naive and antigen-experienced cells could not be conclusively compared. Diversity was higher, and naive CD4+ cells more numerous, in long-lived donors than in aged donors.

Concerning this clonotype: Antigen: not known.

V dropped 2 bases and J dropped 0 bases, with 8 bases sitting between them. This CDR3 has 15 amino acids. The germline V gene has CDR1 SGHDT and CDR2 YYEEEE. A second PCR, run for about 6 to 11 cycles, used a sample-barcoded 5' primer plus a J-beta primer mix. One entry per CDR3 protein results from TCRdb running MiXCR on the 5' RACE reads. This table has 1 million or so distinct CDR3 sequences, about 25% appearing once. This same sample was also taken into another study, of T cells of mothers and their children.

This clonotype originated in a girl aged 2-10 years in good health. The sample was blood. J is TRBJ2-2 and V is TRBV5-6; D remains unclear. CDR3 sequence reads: CASSFFTSNTGELFF. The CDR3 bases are TGTGCCAGCAGCTTTTTCACCTCGAACACCGGGGAGCTGTTTTTT. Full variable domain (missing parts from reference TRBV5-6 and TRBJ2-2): DAGVTQSPTHLIKTRGQQVTLRCSPKSGHDTVSWYQQALGQGPQFIFQYYEEEERQRGNFPDRFSGHQFPNYSSELNVNALLLGDSALYLCASSFFTSNTGELFFGEGSRLTVL.